The entry below describes one T cell receptor (beta chain). Spiked synthetic TCR analogs estimated absolute template abundance per PCR. Measured with immunoSEQ multiplex PCR; TCRdb has only the in-frame clones, and not every one. Of some 84,000 clones in the sample, roughly 90% were seen once. These data belong to a study of PD-L1 blockade in urothelial cancer. In the study overall: Blood analysis occurred 3 weeks (second dose) and 6 weeks after treatment start.

Urothelial carcinoma in patients was locally advanced or metastatic. The sample was PBMCs, taken around atezolizumab (anti-PD-L1) treatment. This receptor was taken from a woman between 65 and 79 years old with urothelial cancer.

CDR3 sequence: CASSNLGSGSGKNTGELFF. The CDR3 DNA reads TGTGCCAGCAGCAACCTTGGCTCCGGGAGCGGAAAAAACACCGGGGAGCTGTTTTTT. The chain uses TRBV27 and TRBJ2-2; a weak D match, TRBD2 (6 bases). CDR3 length: 19 amino acids. Germline assignment: CDR1 MNHEY and CDR2 SMNVEV (reference sequence). V was trimmed by 6 bases and J by 2 bases, leaving 25 bases between them.